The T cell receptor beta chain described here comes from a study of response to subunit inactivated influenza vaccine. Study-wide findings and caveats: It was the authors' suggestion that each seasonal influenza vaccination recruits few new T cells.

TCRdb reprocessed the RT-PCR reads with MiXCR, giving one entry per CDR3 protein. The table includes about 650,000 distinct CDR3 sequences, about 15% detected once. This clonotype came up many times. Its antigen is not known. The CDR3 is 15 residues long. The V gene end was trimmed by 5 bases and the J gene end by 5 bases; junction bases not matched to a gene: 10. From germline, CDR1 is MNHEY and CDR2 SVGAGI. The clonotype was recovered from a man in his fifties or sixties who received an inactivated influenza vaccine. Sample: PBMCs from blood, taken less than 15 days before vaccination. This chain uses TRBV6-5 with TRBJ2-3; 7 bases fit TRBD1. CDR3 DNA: TGTGCCAGCAGTACTACACTAGGGGGCGGAGATACGCAGTATTTT. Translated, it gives CASSTTLGGGDTQYF.